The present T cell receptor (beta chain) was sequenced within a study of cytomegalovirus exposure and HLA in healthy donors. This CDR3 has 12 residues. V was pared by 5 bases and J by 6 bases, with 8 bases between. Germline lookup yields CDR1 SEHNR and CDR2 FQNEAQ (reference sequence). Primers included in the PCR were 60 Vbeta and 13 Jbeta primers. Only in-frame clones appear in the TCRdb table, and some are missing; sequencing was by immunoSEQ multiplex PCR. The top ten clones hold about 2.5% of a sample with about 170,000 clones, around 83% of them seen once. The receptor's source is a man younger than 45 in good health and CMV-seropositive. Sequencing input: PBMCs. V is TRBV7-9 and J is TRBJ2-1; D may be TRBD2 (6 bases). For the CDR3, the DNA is TGTGCCAGCAGCCGGGACTCCAATGAGCAGTTCTTC. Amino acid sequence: CASSRDSNEQFF.